Shown below are 10 T cell receptor beta chains from a single sample sequenced in a study of response to subunit inactivated influenza vaccine. TCRdb used MiXCR to reprocess the RT-PCR reads, holding one entry per CDR3 protein. The data hold around 650,000 distinct CDR3 sequences, with approximately 14% observed a single time. The sample in question was PBMCs from blood, obtained less than 13 days after vaccination. All receptors derive from a man aged 45-60 years who received an inactivated influenza vaccine.

This chain uses TRBV28 with TRBJ2-2, with 7 bases lining up with TRBD2. Germline V CDR1 and CDR2: MDHEN, SYDVKM. V gave up 6 bases and J gave up 5 bases; unmatched junction bases: 9. This CDR3 region has 15 residues. The chain's CDR3 is CASRGAGIVTGELFF. The CDR3 region has the DNA TGTGCCAGCAGGGGAGCGGGAATCGTGACCGGGGAGCTGTTTTTT.

There are a few counts of this clonotype. The CDR3 DNA follows: TGTGCCAGCAGCCCTCACGGGACTAGCGGGATGCGGGAGCAGTACTTC. Amino acids: CASSPHGTSGMREQYF. The chain uses TRBV7-6 and TRBJ2-7; 13 positions match TRBD2. This CDR3 has 16 amino acids. The germline V gene has CDR1 SGHVS and CDR2 FNYEAQ. The trim removed 5 bases at V and 7 bases at J, leaving 11 bases unmatched.

The CDR3 DNA follows: TGCGCCAGCAGCCAAGAGGGGGGCCTACAGGGGTATGGCTACACCTTC. Residues: CASSQEGGLQGYGYTF. The genes are TRBV4-3 and TRBJ1-2, with 7 nucleotides matching TRBD1. This CDR3 is 16 amino acids long. Germline V gives CDR1 LGHNA, CDR2 YSLEER. V lost 0 bases, J lost 5 bases, and 9 bases stayed unmatched.

In this sample, this clonotype turned up many times. The V gene is TRBV29-1, the J gene TRBJ1-1; 7 nucleotides line up with TRBD1. The CDR3 consists of 13 residues. Trimming cost V 7 bases and J 5 bases; bases outside gene matches: 10. Germline V gene sequence: CDR1 SQVTM, CDR2 ANQGSEA. CDR3 sequence: CSGLGGRGTEAFF. The CDR3 DNA reads as TGCAGCGGGCTTGGTGGCAGGGGGACTGAAGCTTTCTTT.

The CDR3 protein is CASSHEAGEAPVGYNEQFF. The CDR3 DNA sequence: TGTGCCAGCAGCCATGAAGCGGGAGAAGCCCCAGTGGGGTACAATGAGCAGTTCTTC. This chain connects TRBV14 to TRBJ2-1; 8 bases fit TRBD2. The CDR3 runs 19 residues. The germline V gene encodes CDR1 SGHDN and CDR2 FVKESK. J gave up 4 bases and V 3 bases, and 17 bases lay outside the gene matches.

The V gene is TRBV7-6, the J gene TRBJ2-5, with 7 positions matching TRBD1. The CDR3 extends over 15 amino acids. With 2 bases clipped from V and 1 base from J, the junction kept 4 bases outside the gene matches. Germline CDR1 is SGHVS and CDR2 is FNYEAQ. Here the CDR3 reads CASSLWGTVQETQYF. As DNA, the CDR3 is TGTGCCAGCAGCTTATGGGGGACAGTCCAAGAGACCCAGTACTTC. The whole variable domain, filled in from reference TRBV7-6 and TRBJ2-5, reads GAGVSQSPRYKVTKRGQDVALRCDPISGHVSLYWYRQALGQGPEFLTYFNYEAQQDKSGLPNDRFSAERPEGSISTLTIQRTEQRDSAMYRCASSLWGTVQETQYFGPGTRLLVL.

V and J are TRBV4-2 and TRBJ2-3; D is undetermined. CDR1 and CDR2 from the germline V gene are LGHNA and YNFKEQ. The V and J ends lost 3 bases and 3 bases respectively, with 25 bases between them. CDR3 length: 19 amino acids. The CDR3 sequence is CASSQEMGNRLVRTDTQYF. The CDR3 region has the DNA TGTGCCAGCAGCCAGGAAATGGGGAATCGGTTGGTAAGGACAGATACGCAGTATTTT.

This chain links TRBV21-1 with TRBJ1-2. TRBV21-1 is a known pseudogene. The CDR3 spans 13 residues. For the CDR3, the DNA is TGTGCCAGCAGCAAAGAAACGAGAAATGGCTACACCTTC. Translating it yields CASSKETRNGYTF.

V is TRBV29-1 and J is TRBJ2-5; 7 bases map to TRBD2. Germline CDR1 SQVTM, CDR2 ANQGSEA. This CDR3 is 13 amino acids long. V trimming: 4 bases; J trimming: 3 bases; junction bases outside the gene matches: 5. DNA for the CDR3: TGCAGCGTTGGGCCGGGGACTAAAGAGACCCAGTACTTC. Translated: CSVGPGTKETQYF.

The sample holds a few counts of this clonotype. The chain couples TRBV7-8 to TRBJ1-5, with D possibly TRBD1 on 6 matching bases. Germline values: CDR1 SGHVS, CDR2 FQNEAQ. Trimming removed 5 bases from V and 9 bases from J, with 23 bases in between. The CDR3 totals 16 residues. The DNA of the CDR3 is TGTGCCAGCAGCCCCCGCTCAGGAGGGGGTAGTCGGCCCCAGCATTTT. Protein sequence: CASSPRSGGGSRPQHF.